A selection of T cell receptor beta chains follows, all from one sample in a study of T cells after yellow fever vaccination. MiXCR was run by TCRdb on the 5' RACE reads, yielding one entry per CDR3 protein. The sample includes a few hundred thousand distinct CDR3 sequences, 6.9% seen only once; the top ten take roughly 0.9%. The sample here was CD4+ T cells sorted from PBMCs, taken 15 days after the yellow fever booster vaccination. These receptor sequences come from a man between 25 and 39 years old who received the YFV17D yellow fever vaccine. The CDR3 runs from the conserved cysteine through the conserved F or W. The D gene is left open where the match is weak. Clone size, where shown, is once, few, many, or a class for clones that have expanded.

v_gene,abundance,j_gene,d_gene,CDR3aa,CDR3nt
TRBV5-1,many,TRBJ2-1,TRBD1,CASKPDRGRDEQFF,TGCGCCAGCAAACCGGACAGGGGGCGCGATGAGCAGTTCTTC
TRBV7-8,few,TRBJ2-7,NA,CASSFTSAYEQYF,TGTGCCAGCAGCTTCACTAGTGCCTACGAGCAGTACTTC
TRBV12-3/TRBV12-4,NA,TRBJ2-1,NA,CASSPPLALEQFF,TGTGCCAGCAGTCCCCCACTAGCTCTTGAGCAGTTCTTC
TRBV20-1,many,TRBJ1-5,NA,CSARARRSVTHF,TGCAGTGCTAGGGCGAGGCGGTCCGTTACTCATTTT
TRBV5-4,NA,TRBJ1-2,TRBD1,CASSTGQGKHGYTF,TGTGCCAGCAGCACGGGACAGGGGAAGCATGGCTACACCTTC
TRBV20-1,NA,TRBJ2-5,NA,CSAPRIETQYF,TGCAGTGCCCCGAGGATCGAGACCCAGTACTTC
TRBV20-1,many,TRBJ2-7,TRBD1,CSASSGGRVYEQYF,TGCAGTGCTTCCTCAGGGGGCCGGGTCTACGAGCAGTACTTC
TRBV21-1,few,TRBJ2-5,NA,CASSKAGGSGHIQETQYF,TGTGCCAGCAGCAAAGCTGGCGGGAGTGGGCACATTCAAGAGACCCAGTACTTC
TRBV20-1,NA,TRBJ1-6,TRBD1,CSARDDRGSSYNSPLHF,TGCAGTGCTAGAGATGACAGGGGAAGCTCCTATAATTCACCCCTCCACTTT
TRBV21-1,many,TRBJ2-1,NA,CASHYLGAGGGNEQFF,TGTGCCAGCCATTACCTCGGGGCGGGAGGAGGCAATGAGCAGTTCTTC
TRBV6-1,many,TRBJ1-1,NA,CASSAFSGATEAFF,TGTGCCAGCAGTGCTTTTTCGGGCGCCACTGAAGCTTTCTTT
TRBV7-7,few,TRBJ2-2,NA,CASRDTGLSITGELFF,TGTGCTAGCAGGGATACAGGGCTAAGTATCACCGGGGAGCTGTTTTTT
TRBV5-4,NA,TRBJ2-7,TRBD2,CASSLPLAGGSEQYF,TGTGCCAGCAGCTTGCCACTAGCGGGAGGATCCGAGCAGTACTTC
TRBV5-1,few,TRBJ1-5,TRBD1,CASSPGTGGDQPQHF,TGCGCCAGCAGTCCCGGGACAGGGGGCGATCAGCCCCAGCATTTT
TRBV5-5,NA,TRBJ2-3,TRBD2,CASTSGRAGTDTQYF,TGTGCCAGCACTAGCGGGAGGGCGGGTACAGATACGCAGTATTTT
TRBV3-1,NA,TRBJ1-1,NA,CASSRGGWANTEAFF,TGTGCCAGCAGCCGAGGGGGATGGGCGAACACTGAAGCTTTCTTT
TRBV15,NA,TRBJ2-7,NA,CATGTDLLYEQYF,TGTGCCACGGGGACTGACCTCCTTTACGAGCAGTACTTC
TRBV5-6,NA,TRBJ1-1,TRBD1,CASTTGQPGNTEAFF,TGTGCCAGCACCACGGGACAGCCAGGAAACACTGAAGCTTTCTTT
TRBV6-2/TRBV6-3,NA,TRBJ1-1,NA,CASSYLQGETEAFF,TGTGCCAGCAGTTATCTACAGGGTGAGACTGAAGCTTTCTTT
TRBV10-1,many,TRBJ2-5,NA,CASSEYRTETQYF,TGCGCCAGCAGTGAATACAGGACGGAGACCCAGTACTTC
TRBV10-3,few,TRBJ1-2,TRBD1,CAIGTESGYTF,TGTGCCATCGGGACAGAAAGTGGCTACACCTTC
TRBV30,many,TRBJ2-7,NA,CAWSPQTGEQYF,TGTGCCTGGAGTCCTCAAACAGGAGAGCAGTACTTC
TRBV5-1,few,TRBJ2-2,TRBD1,CASSLSRQGAGELFF,TGCGCCAGCAGCTTGAGCAGGCAGGGGGCCGGGGAGCTGTTTTTT
TRBV9,many,TRBJ1-2,NA,CASSPREGRGYGYTF,TGTGCCAGCAGCCCAAGGGAGGGGCGGGGGTATGGCTACACCTTC
TRBV30,NA,TRBJ2-1,NA,CAWSAGRRFPDEQFF,TGTGCCTGGAGTGCGGGACGAAGGTTTCCGGATGAGCAGTTCTTC
TRBV6-5,few,TRBJ2-5,TRBD2,CASSYSPYQGLAGKETQYF,TGTGCCAGCAGTTACTCCCCCTACCAGGGACTAGCGGGAAAAGAGACCCAGTACTTC
TRBV15,NA,TRBJ1-2,NA,CATSRGVGSNYGYTF,TGTGCCACCAGCAGGGGGGTCGGATCTAACTATGGCTACACCTTC
TRBV10-3,NA,TRBJ2-5,TRBD1,CAISESPRVSGTGRSLTETQYF,TGTGCCATCAGTGAGTCTCCGCGAGTCTCCGGGACAGGGAGGAGTTTGACCGAGACCCAGTACTTC
TRBV6-2/TRBV6-3,many,TRBJ1-1,NA,CASRDPNTEAFF,TGTGCCAGCAGAGACCCAAACACTGAAGCTTTCTTT